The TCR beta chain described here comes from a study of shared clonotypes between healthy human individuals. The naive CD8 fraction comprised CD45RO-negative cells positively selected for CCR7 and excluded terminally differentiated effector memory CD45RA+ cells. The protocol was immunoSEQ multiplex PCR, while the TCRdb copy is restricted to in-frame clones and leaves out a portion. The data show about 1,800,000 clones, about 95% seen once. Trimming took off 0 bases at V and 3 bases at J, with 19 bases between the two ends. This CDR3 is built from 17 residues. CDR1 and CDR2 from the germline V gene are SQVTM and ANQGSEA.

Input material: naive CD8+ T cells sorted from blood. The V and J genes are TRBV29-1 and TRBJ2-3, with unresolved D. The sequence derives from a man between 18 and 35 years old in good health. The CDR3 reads CSVEDLNLRKSTDTQYF. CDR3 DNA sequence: TGCAGCGTTGAAGATCTTAATTTGCGGAAAAGTACAGATACGCAGTATTTT.